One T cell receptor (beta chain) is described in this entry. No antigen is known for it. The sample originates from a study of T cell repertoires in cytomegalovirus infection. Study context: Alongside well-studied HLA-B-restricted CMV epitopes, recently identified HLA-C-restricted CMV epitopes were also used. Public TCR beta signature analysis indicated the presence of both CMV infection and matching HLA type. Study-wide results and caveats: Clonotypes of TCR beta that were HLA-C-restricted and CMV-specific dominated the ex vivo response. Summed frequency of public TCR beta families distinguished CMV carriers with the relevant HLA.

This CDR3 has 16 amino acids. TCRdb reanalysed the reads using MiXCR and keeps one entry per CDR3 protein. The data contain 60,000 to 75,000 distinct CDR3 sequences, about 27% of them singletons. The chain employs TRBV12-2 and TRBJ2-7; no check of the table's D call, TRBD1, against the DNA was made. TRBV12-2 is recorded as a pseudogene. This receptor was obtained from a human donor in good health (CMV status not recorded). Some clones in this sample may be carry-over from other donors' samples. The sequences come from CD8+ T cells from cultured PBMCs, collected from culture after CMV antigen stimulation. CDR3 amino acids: CASRLAPGTLTYEQYF. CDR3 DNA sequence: TGTGCAAGTCGCTTGGCCCCCGGGACACTTACCTACGAGCAGTACTTC.